These T cell receptor beta chains were read from a single sample in a study of persistence of HIV-infected CD4 T cells. Clones were sequenced by immunoSEQ multiplex PCR, and TCRdb holds only the in-frame ones, with some missing. The data hold tens of thousands of clones, with around 78% observed a single time. No antigen has been identified for these receptors. The sequenced sample was CD4+ T cells sorted from PBMCs after 18-hour stimulation, obtained from a patient who received antiretroviral therapy. The receptors come from an adult man with HIV who was CMV-seropositive. Both conserved end residues are part of each CDR3. A D gene is named only where the DNA matches it firmly.

V	D	J	CDR3
TRBV4-1	TRBD1	TRBJ1-4	CASSHDRGGEKLFF
TRBV29-1	.	TRBJ1-1	CSVAQGGTEAFF
TRBV5-6	TRBD2	TRBJ2-1	CASSSPGLGRGEQFF
TRBV28	.	TRBJ2-1	CASSLGSRNNEQFF
TRBV5-1	.	TRBJ1-2	CASSFVVRADGYTF
TRBV27	.	TRBJ1-1	CASSPFARPWEAFF
TRBV7-9	TRBD1	TRBJ2-7	CASSLATGGEQYF
TRBV6-6	TRBD2	TRBJ2-1	CASSPSGGNYNEQFF
TRBV5-1	.	TRBJ2-1	CASSLESGRYNEQFF
TRBV5-6	.	TRBJ1-1	CASSLDRNTEAFF
TRBV28	.	TRBJ2-2	CASSPIISGELFF
TRBV5-1	.	TRBJ2-3	CASSLAAGTVGDTQYF
TRBV6-6	.	TRBJ2-7	CASSQRYEQYF
TRBV27	.	TRBJ2-7	CASRGLYEQYF
TRBV3-1/TRBV3-2	.	TRBJ1-3	CASSQDGGRAGNTIYF
TRBV5-1	.	TRBJ1-1	CASSKGRTEAFF
TRBV2	TRBD1	TRBJ1-2	CAFWEGDRGYTF
TRBV19	.	TRBJ1-4	CASARTRTEKLFF
TRBV27	.	TRBJ2-7	CASSPRNSRTPYEQYF
TRBV10-3	TRBD1	TRBJ1-2	CAISESQTGGNYGYTF
TRBV27	.	TRBJ1-1	CASSLLSRSNTEAFF
TRBV19	.	TRBJ2-2	CASSLDRAGELFF